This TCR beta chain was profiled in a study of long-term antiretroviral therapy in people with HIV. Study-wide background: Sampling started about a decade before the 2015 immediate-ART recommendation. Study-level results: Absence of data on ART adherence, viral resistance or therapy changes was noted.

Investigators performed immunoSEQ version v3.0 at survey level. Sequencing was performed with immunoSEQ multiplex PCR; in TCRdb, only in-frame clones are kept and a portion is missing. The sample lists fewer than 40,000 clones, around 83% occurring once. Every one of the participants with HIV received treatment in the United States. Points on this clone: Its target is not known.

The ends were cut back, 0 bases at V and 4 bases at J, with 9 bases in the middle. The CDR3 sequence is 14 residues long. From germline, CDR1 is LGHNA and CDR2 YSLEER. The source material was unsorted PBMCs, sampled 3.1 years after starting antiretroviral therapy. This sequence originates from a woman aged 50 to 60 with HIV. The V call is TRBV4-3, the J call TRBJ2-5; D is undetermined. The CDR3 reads CASSQDRRPETQYF. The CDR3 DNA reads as TGCGCCAGCAGCCAAGATCGCAGGCCAGAGACCCAGTACTTC.